Listed below are T cell receptor beta chains from one sample, sequenced in a study of blood T cell repertoires in COVID-19. TCRdb's table, derived via immunoSEQ multiplex PCR, lists solely in-frame clones and lacks some. The sample lists about half a million clones, over 75% seen once, with 3% to 4% in the top ten. Sequenced material: peripheral blood. These receptors came from a human donor in a cohort sampled during active COVID-19. The conserved cysteine and the conserved F or W are not part of the CDR3 here. Each record gives: V gene, J gene, CDR3 protein.

TRBV7-9	TRBJ1-2	ASSIQGSLTNYGYT
TRBV5-1	TRBJ2-2	ASSFPSSPGELF
TRBV6-1	TRBJ1-4	ASSERPTNEKLF
TRBV6-5	TRBJ1-1	ASSYLGEGVGTEAF
TRBV7-3	TRBJ2-1	ASSLHGTNNEQF
TRBV4-2	TRBJ2-3	ASSQVRGRADTQY
TRBV7-2	TRBJ1-5	ASSPGQGFQPQH
TRBV6-5	TRBJ2-1	ASTMSGRANEQF
TRBV7-2	TRBJ2-3	ASSSTGPADTQY
TRBV19	TRBJ2-7	ASSSREGFGEQY